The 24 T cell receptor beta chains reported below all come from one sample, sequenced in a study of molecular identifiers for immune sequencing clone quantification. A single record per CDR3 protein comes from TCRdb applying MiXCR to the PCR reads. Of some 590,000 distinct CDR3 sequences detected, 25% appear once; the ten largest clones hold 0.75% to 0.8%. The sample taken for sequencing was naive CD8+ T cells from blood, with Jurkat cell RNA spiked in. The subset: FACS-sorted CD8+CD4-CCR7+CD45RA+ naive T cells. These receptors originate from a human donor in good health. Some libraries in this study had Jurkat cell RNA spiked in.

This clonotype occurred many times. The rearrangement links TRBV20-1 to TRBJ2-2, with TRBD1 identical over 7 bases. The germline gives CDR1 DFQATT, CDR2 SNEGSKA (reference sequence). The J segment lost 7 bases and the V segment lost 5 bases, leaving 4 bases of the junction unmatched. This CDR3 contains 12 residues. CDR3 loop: CSAFSGGGELFF. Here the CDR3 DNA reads TGCAGTGCTTTTTCAGGGGGCGGGGAGCTGTTTTTT.

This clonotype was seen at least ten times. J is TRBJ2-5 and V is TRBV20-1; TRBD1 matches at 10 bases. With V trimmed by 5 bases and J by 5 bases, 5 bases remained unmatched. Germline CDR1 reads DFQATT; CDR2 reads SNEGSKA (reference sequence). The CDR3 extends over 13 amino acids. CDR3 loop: CSAGTGARETQYF. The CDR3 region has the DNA TGCAGTGCTGGGACAGGGGCTCGCGAGACCCAGTACTTC.

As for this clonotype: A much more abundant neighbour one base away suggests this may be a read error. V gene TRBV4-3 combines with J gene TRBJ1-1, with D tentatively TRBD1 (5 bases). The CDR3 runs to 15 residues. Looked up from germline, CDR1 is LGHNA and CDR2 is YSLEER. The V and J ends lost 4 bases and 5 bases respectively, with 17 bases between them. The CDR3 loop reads CASSPYPGSGTEAFF. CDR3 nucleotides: TGCGCCAGCAGCCCCTATCCAGGGTCGGGGACTGAAGCTTTCTTT.

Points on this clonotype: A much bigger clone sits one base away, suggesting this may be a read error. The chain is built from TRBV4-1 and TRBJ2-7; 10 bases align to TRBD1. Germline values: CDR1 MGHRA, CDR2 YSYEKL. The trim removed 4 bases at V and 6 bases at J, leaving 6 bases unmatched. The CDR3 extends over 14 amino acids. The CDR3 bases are TGCGCCAGCAGCCTGGGACAGGGGCCTGTCGAGCAGTACTTC. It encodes CASSLGQGPVEQYF.

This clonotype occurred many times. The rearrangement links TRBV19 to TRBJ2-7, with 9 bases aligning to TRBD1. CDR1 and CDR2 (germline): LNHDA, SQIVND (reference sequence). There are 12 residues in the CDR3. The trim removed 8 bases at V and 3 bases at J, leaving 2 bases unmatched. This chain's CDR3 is CASGQGNYEQYF. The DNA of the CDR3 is TGTGCCAGTGGACAGGGGAACTACGAGCAGTACTTC.

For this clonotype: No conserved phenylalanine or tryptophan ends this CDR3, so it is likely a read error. Here the CDR3 DNA reads TGTGCCAGCAGTCTCCCCACTAGCGGGGGAAGCACAGATACGCAGTATCTT. This gives the protein CASSLPTSGGSTDTQYL. This chain uses TRBV27 with TRBJ2-3, with 11 bases aligning to TRBD2. The CDR3 totals 17 residues. Germline assignment: CDR1 MNHEY and CDR2 SMNVEV (reference sequence). The V and J ends lost 5 bases and 0 bases, in that order; junction bases with no gene match: 7.

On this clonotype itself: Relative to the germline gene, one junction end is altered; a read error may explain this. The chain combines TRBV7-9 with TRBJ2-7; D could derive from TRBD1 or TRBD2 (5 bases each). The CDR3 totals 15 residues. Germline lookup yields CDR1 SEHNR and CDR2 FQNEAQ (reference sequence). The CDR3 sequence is CAGSPLGVGTTEQYF. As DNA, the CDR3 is TGTGCCGGCAGCCCACTTGGGGTGGGGACCACCGAGCAGTACTTC.

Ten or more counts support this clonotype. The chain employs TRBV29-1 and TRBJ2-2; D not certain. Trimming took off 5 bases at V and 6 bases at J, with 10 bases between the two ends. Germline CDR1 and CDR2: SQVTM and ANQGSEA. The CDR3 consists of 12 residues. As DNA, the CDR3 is TGCAGCGTTAGGGTTGGGTCCGGGGAGCTGTTTTTT. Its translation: CSVRVGSGELFF.

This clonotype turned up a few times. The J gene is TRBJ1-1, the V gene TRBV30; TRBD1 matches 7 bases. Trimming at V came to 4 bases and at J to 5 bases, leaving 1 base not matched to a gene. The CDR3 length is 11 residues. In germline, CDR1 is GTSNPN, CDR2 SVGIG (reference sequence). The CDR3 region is CAWIRGTEAFF. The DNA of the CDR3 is TGTGCCTGGATCAGGGGGACTGAAGCTTTCTTT.

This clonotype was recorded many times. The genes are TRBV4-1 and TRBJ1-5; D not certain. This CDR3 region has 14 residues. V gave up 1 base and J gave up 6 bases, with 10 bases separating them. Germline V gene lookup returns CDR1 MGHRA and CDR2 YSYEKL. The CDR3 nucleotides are TGCGCCAGCAGCCAAGTAGGGTTTGGTCAGCCCCAGCATTTT. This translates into CASSQVGFGQPQHF.

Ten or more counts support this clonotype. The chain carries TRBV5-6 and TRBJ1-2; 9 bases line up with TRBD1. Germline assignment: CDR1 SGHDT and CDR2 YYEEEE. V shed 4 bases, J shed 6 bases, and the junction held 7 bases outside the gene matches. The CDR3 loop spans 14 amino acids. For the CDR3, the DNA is TGTGCCAGCAGCGCCTTACAGGGGGCCCATGGCTACACCTTC. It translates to CASSALQGAHGYTF.

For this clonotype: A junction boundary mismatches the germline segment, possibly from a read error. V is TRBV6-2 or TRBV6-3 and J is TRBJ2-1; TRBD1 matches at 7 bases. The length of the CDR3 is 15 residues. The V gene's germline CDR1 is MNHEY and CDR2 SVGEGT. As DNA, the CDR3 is TGTGCCAGCAGTTGGGGACAGAGCTCCTACAATGAGCCGTTCTTC. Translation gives CASSWGQSSYNEPFF.

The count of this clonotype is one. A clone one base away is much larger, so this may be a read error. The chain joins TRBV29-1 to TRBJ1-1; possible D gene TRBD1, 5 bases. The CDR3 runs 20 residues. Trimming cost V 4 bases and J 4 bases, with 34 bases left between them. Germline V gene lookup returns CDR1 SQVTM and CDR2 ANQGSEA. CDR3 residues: CSVGPRDGTRGEGLVTEAFF. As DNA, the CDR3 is TGCAGCGTTGGACCGAGAGACGGAACTAGGGGTGAGGGGCTAGTCACTGAAGCTTTCTTT.

CDR3 amino acids: CSGTLATPYQQYF. The CDR3 nucleotides read TGCAGTGGCACACTAGCGACCCCTTACCAGCAGTACTTC. The chain is built from TRBV20-1 and TRBJ2-7, with 7 positions matching TRBD2. Germline V gene sequence: CDR1 DFQATT, CDR2 SNEGSKA (reference sequence). The CDR3 contains 13 residues. V was clipped by 7 bases and J by 8 bases; unmatched bases: 14.

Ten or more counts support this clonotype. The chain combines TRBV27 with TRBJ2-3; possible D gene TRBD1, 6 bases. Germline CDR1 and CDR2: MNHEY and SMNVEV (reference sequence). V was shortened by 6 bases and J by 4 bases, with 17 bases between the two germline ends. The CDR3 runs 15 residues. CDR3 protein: CASSPRGFVSDTQYF. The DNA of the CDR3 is TGTGCCAGCAGCCCGAGGGGGTTCGTCTCAGATACGCAGTATTTT.

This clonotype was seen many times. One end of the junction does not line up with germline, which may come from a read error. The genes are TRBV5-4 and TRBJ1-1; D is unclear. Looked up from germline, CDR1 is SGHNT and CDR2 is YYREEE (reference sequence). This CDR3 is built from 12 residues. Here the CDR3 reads CAGRRGNAEAFF. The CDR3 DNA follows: TGTGCCGGTCGTAGAGGGAACGCTGAAGCTTTCTTT.

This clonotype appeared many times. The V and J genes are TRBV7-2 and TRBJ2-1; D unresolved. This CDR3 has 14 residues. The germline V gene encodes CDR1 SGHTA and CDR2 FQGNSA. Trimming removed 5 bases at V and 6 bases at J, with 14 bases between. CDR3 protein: CASSPGFGRNEQFF. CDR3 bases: TGTGCCAGCAGCCCTGGATTCGGGCGCAATGAGCAGTTCTTC. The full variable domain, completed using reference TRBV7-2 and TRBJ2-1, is GAGVSQSPSNKVTEKGKDVELRCDPISGHTALYWYRQSLGQGLEFLIYFQGNSAPDKSGLPSDRFSAERTGGSVSTLTIQRTQQEDSAVYLCASSPGFGRNEQFFGPGTRLTVL.

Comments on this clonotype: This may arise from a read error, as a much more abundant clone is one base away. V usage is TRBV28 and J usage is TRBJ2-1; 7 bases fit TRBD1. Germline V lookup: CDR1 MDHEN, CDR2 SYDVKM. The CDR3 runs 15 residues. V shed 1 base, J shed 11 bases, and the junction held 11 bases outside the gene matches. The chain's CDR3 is CASSLFQGVGDKQFF. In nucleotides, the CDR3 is TGTGCCAGCAGTTTATTCCAGGGGGTTGGGGATAAGCAGTTCTTC.

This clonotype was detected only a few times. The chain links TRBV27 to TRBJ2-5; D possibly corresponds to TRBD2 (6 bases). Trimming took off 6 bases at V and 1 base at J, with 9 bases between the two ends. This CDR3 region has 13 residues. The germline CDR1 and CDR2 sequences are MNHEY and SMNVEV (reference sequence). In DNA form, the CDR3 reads TGTGCCAGCAGACGGGACTTCCAAGAGACCCAGTACTTC. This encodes CASRRDFQETQYF.

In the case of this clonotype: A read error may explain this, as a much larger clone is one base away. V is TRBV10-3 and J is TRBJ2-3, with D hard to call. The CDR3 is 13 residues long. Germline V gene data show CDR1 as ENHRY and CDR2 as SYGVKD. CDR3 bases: TGTGCCATAGGAGAAGGATTCGCAGATACGCAGTGTTTT. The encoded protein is CAIGEGFADTQCF.

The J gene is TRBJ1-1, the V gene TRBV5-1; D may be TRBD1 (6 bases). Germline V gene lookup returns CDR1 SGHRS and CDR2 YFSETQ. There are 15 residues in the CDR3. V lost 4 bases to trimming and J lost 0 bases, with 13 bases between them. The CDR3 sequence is CASSTGQRMNTEAFF. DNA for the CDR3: TGCGCCAGCAGCACCGGACAGAGAATGAACACTGAAGCTTTCTTT.

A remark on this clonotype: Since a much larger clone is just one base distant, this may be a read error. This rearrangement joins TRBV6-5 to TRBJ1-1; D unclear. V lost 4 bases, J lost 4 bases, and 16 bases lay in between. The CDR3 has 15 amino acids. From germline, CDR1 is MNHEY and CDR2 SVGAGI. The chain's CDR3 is CASSCSPWGSTEAFF. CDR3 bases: TGTGCCAGCAGTTGCTCCCCCTGGGGATCCACTGAAGCTTTCTTT.

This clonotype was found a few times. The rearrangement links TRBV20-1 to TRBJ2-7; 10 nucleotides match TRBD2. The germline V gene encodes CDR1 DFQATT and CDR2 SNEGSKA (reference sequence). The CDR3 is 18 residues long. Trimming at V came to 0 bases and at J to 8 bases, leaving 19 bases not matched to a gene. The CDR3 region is CSARDRVAGGQDFGKQYF. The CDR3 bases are TGCAGTGCTAGAGATCGAGTAGCGGGGGGCCAGGACTTTGGGAAGCAGTACTTC.

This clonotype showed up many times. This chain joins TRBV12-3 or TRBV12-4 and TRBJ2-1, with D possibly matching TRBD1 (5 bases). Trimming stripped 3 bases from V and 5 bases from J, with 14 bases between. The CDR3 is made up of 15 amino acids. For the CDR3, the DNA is TGTGCCAGCAGTTTCAGACTTTCAGGGAACAATGAGCAGTTCTTC. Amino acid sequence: CASSFRLSGNNEQFF.